This T cell receptor beta chain comes out of a study of blood T cell repertoires in COVID-19. Study-level information: Acute-phase and convalescent COVID-19 samples originated in the United States, Italy and Spain.

Germline V gene data show CDR1 as SGHNT and CDR2 as YYREEE (reference sequence). V trimming: 2 bases; J trimming: 6 bases; junction bases outside the gene matches: 1. This CDR3 has 12 residues. Sequencing used immunoSEQ multiplex PCR; TCRdb keeps in-frame clones, though not all of them. Of about 250,000 clones in the sample, about 85% were seen once. This clone has just a few counts. The chain joins TRBV5-4 to TRBJ2-7, with TRBD1 identical over 8 bases. What was sequenced was peripheral blood. The clonotype comes from an elderly woman with acute or convalescent COVID-19. The CDR3 sequence: CASSLQGGEQYF. As DNA, the CDR3 is TGTGCCAGCAGCTTACAGGGGGGCGAGCAGTACTTC.